This T cell receptor beta chain stems from a study of spatial heterogeneity in lung cancer. TCRdb re-analysed the 5' RACE reads in MiXCR, keeping a single row per CDR3 protein. Among 60,000 to 90,000 distinct CDR3 sequences listed, 13% were seen once. Documented time point: sample taken at primary tumor resection. Unsorted whole RNA from tumor, nontumor lung or frozen PBMC underwent sequencing. Trimming pared 1 base from V and 4 bases from J, leaving 10 bases between. The CDR3 consists of 15 residues. Germline loops: CDR1 MGHDK, CDR2 SYGVNS. This clonotype has only a few counts. The clonotype comes from a male donor with early-stage non-small cell lung cancer. The chain employs TRBV25-1 and TRBJ2-2, with no clear D. The material sequenced was PBMCs, taken at surgery. The CDR3 DNA is TGTGCCAGCAGTGAATCGAGCCTTACCACCGGGGAGCTGTTTTTT. It yields the protein CASSESSLTTGELFF.